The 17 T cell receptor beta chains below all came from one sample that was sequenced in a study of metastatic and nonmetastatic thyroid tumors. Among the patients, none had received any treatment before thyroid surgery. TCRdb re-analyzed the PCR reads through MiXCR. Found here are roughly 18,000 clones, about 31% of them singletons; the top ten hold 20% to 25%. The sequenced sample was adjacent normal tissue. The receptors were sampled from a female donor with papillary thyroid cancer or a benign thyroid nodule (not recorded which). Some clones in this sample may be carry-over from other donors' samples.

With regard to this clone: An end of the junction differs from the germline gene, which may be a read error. CDR3 protein: CASSPGGNTEAVF. The CDR3 DNA is TGTGCCAGCAGCCCGGGCGGGAACACTGAAGCAGTCTTT. V and J are TRBV12-3 or TRBV12-4 and TRBJ1-1; D not resolved. The CDR3 contains 13 residues.

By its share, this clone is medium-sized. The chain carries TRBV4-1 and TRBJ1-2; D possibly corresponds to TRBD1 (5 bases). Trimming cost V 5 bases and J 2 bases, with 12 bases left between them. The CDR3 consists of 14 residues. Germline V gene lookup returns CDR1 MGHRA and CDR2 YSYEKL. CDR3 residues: CASSSGTDNYGYTF. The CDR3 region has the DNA TGCGCCAGCAGCTCCGGGACGGACAACTATGGCTACACCTTC.

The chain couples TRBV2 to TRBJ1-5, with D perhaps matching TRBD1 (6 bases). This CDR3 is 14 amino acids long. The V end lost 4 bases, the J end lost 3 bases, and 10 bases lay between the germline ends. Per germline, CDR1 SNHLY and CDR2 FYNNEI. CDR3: CASSGEGVNQPQHF. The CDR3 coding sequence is TGTGCCAGCAGTGGAGAGGGGGTCAATCAGCCCCAGCATTTT.

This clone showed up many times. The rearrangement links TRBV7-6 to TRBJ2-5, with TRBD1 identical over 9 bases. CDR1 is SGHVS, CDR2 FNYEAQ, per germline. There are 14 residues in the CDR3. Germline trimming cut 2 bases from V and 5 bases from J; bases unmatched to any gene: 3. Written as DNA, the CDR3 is TGTGCCAGCAGCTTAAACAGGGGGCCTGAGACCCAGTACTTC. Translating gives CASSLNRGPETQYF.

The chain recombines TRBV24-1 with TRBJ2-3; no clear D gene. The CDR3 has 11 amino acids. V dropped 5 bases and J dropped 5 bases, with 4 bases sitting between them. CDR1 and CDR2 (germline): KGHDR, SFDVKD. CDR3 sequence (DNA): TGTGCCACCAGTGGGGGAGATACGCAGTATTTT. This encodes CATSGGDTQYF.

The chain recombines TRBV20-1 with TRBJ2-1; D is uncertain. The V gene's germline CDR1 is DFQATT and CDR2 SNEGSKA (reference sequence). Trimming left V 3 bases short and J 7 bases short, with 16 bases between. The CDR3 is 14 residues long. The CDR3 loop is CSARSPLGVNEQFF. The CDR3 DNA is TGCAGTGCTAGGTCTCCGCTGGGTGTGAATGAGCAGTTCTTC.

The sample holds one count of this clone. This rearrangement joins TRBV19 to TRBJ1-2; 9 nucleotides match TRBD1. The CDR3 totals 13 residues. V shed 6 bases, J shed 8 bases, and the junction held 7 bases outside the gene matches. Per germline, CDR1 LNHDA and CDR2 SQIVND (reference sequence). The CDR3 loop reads CASRDGTGHGYTF. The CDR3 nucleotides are TGTGCCAGTAGGGACGGGACAGGGCACGGCTACACCTTC.

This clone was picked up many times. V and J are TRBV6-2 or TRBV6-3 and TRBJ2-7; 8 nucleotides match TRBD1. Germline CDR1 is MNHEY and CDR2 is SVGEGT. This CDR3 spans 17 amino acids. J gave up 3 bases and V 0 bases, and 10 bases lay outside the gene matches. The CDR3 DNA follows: TGTGCCAGCAGTTACTCGAAAGCTTCACAGGGGGGCTACGAGCAGTACTTC. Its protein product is CASSYSKASQGGYEQYF.

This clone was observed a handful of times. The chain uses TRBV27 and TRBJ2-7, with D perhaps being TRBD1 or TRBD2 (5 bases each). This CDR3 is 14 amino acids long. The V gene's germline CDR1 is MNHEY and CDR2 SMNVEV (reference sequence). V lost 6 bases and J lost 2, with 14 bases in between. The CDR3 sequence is CASRPRDRTYEQYF. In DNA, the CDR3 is TGTGCCAGCAGGCCTCGGGACCGAACCTACGAGCAGTACTTC.

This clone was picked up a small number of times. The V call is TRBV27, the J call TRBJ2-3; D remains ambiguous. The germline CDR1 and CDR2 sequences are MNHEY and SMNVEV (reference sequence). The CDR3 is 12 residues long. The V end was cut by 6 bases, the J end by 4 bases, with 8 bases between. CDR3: CASSLPSDTQYF. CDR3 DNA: TGTGCCAGCAGCCTACCCTCAGATACGCAGTATTTT.

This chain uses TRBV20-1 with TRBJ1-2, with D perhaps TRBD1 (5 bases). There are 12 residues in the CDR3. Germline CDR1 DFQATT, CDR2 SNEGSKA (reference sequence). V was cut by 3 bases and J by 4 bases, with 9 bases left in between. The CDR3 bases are TGCAGTGCTAGGACGGGGGGCTATGGCTACACCTTC. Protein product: CSARTGGYGYTF.

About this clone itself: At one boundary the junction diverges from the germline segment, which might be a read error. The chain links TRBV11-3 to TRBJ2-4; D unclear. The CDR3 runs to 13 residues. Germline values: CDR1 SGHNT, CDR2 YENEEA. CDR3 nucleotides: TGTGCCAGCAGCCTAGATCCAATGGGCATTCAGTACTTC. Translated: CASSLDPMGIQYF.

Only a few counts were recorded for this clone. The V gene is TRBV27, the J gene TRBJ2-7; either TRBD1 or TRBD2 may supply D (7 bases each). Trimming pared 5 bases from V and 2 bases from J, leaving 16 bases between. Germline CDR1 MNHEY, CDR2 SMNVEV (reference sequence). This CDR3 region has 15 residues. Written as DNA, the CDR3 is TGTGCCAGCAGTCCATCAGGGGGGGGAACCTACGAGCAGTACTTC. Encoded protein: CASSPSGGGTYEQYF.

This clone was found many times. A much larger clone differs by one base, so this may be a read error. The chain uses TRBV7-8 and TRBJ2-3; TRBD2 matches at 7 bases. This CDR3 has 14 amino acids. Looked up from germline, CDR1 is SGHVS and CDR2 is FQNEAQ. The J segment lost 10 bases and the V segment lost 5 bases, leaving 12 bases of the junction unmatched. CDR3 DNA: TGTGCCAGCAGCCCTCGGACTAGGCCCGATGCGCAGTATTTT. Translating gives CASSPRTRPDAQYF.

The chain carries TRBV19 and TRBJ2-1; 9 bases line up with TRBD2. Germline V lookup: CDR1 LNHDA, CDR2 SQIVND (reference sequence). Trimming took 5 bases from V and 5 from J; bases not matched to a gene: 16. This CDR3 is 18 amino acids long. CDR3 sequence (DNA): TGTGCCAGTAGTGGCCTCCCCTTTAGCGGGAGAATTAACAATGAGCAGTTCTTC. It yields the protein CASSGLPFSGRINNEQFF.

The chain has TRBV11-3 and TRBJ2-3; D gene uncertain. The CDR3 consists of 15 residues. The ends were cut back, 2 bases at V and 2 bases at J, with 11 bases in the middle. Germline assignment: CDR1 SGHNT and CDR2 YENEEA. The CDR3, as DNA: TGTGCCAGCAGCTTATTCGGGCAGAACACAGATACGCAGTATTTT. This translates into CASSLFGQNTDTQYF.

As DNA, the CDR3 is TGTGCCAGCAGCCTAATGGGACAGGTGGACAGGGGAGCTTTCTTT. It is translated as CASSLMGQVDRGAFF. This chain connects TRBV7-9 to TRBJ1-1; TRBD1 matches at 9 bases. V gave up 5 bases and J gave up 10 bases; unmatched junction bases: 14. Germline V gives CDR1 SEHNR, CDR2 FQNEAQ (reference sequence). The CDR3 is 15 residues long.